This TCR beta chain stems from a study of vaccination and CD4 T cells after COVID-19. The Oncomine TCR Beta short-read assay generated sequence data from the DNA of cultured CD4+ T cells. Each CDR3 protein is one row after TCRdb ran MiXCR on the PCR reads. Seen here are about 8,500 distinct CDR3 sequences, roughly 19% observed once, and the top ten hold 21%. This clonotype was detected only a few times. Its specificity is not known. Described treatment: roughly ten-day PBMC culture with coronavirus spike peptide pools or control peptides (ViraFEST assay). Germline CDR1 is MDHEN and CDR2 is SYDVKM. The CDR3 length is 15 residues. Germline trimming cut 5 bases from V and 5 bases from J; bases unmatched to any gene: 10.

The rearrangement joins TRBV28 to TRBJ2-7, with TRBD1 identical over 9 bases. The sequence was obtained from a human donor who had recovered from COVID-19. The sequencing used CD4+ T cells from blood, cultured in vitro, collected after SARS-CoV-2 vaccination. CDR3 region: CASSPFGDRVHEQYF. DNA of the CDR3: TGTGCCAGCAGTCCTTTCGGGGACAGGGTCCACGAGCAGTACTTC.